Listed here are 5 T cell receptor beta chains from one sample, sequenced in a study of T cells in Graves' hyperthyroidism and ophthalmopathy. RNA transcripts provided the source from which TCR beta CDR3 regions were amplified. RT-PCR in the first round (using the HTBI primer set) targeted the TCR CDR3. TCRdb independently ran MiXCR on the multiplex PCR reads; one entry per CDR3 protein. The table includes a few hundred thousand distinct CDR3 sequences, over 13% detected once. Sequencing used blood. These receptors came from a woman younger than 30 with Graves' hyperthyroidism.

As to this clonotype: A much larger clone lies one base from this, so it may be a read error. The DNA for the CDR3 is TGTGCCAGCAGCCAAGCCGGGGCCGGAGACAATCAGCCCCAGCATTTT. Its translation is CASSQAGAGDNQPQHF. The chain combines TRBV3-1 with TRBJ1-5; TRBD1 is a possible D gene (5 bases). The V gene's germline CDR1 is LGHDT and CDR2 YNNKEL (reference sequence). The germline V and J ends were trimmed by 1 base and 3 bases, with 13 bases remaining between them. The CDR3 has 16 residues.

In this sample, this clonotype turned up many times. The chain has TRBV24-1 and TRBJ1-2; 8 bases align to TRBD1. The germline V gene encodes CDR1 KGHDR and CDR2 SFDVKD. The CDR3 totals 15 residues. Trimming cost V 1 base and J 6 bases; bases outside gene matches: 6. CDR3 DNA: TGTGCCACCAGTGATTTCGGTCAGGGGGCCCATGGCTACACCTTC. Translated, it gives CATSDFGQGAHGYTF.

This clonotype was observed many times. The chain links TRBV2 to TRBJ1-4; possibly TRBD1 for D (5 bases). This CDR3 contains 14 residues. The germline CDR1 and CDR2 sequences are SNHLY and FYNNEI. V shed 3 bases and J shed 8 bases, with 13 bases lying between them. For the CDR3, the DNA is TGTGCCAGCAGTGATCCGGGGACTACGGAAAAACTGTTTTTT. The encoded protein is CASSDPGTTEKLFF.

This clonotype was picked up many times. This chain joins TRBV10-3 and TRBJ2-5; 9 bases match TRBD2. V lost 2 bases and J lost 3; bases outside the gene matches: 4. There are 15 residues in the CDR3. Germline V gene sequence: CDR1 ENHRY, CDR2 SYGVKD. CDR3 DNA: TGTGCCATCAGTGAGGCGGGGGGGACAGAAGAGACCCAGTACTTC. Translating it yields CAISEAGGTEETQYF.

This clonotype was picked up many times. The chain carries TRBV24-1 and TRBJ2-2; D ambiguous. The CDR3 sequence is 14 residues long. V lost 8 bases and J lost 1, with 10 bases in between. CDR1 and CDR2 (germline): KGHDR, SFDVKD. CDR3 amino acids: CATMGGQNTGELFF. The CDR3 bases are TGTGCCACCATGGGTGGGCAGAACACCGGGGAGCTGTTTTTT.